Following are 15 T cell receptor beta chains from one sample sequenced in a study of identical twins. MiXCR was run by TCRdb on the 5' RACE reads, yielding one entry per CDR3 protein. Among about 690,000 distinct CDR3 sequences, 6% to 6.5% were seen once, and the ten largest hold roughly 2%. Sequences were obtained from naive T cells sorted from blood. These receptors were obtained from a man younger than 35 in good health.

J is TRBJ2-1 and V is TRBV5-6, with 7 nucleotides matching TRBD2. There are 16 residues in the CDR3. V was pared by 0 bases and J by 14 bases, with 17 bases of the junction left unmatched. Germline CDR1 reads SGHDT; CDR2 reads YYEEEE. CDR3 bases: TGTGCCAGCAGCTTGGCGGGGAGGGGCGAGACCCGAACGGAGTTCTTC. Translated: CASSLAGRGETRTEFF. The variable domain in full, completed from reference TRBV5-6 and TRBJ2-1, reads DAGVTQSPTHLIKTRGQQVTLRCSPKSGHDTVSWYQQALGQGPQFIFQYYEEEERQRGNFPDRFSGHQFPNYSSELNVNALLLGDSALYLCASSLAGRGETRTEFFGPGTRLTVL.

This clonotype was detected only a few times. The chain uses TRBV6-5 and TRBJ2-1; D call uncertain. This CDR3 has 13 residues. Trimming pared 1 base from V and 5 bases from J, leaving 6 bases between. The V gene's germline CDR1 is MNHEY and CDR2 SVGAGI. In DNA, the CDR3 is TGTGCCAGCAGTTACTTTAACAACAATGAGCAGTTCTTC. This sequence encodes CASSYFNNNEQFF.

This clonotype was seen ten or more times. The chain joins TRBV20-1 to TRBJ2-5; D unresolved. Trimming removed 1 base from V and 1 base from J, with 7 bases in between. CDR3 length equals 13 residues. CDR1 and CDR2 from the germline V gene are DFQATT and SNEGSKA (reference sequence). CDR3 sequence reads: CSARVRIQETQYF. In nucleotides, the CDR3 is TGCAGTGCTAGAGTTCGGATCCAAGAGACCCAGTACTTC.

This clonotype appeared a few times. This chain joins TRBV5-1 and TRBJ1-2, with D possibly matching TRBD1 (6 bases). The CDR3 consists of 13 residues. The ends were cut back, 4 bases at V and 6 bases at J, with 13 bases in the middle. Germline V lookup: CDR1 SGHRS, CDR2 YFSETQ. CDR3 sequence: CASSRQDLDGYTF. CDR3 coding DNA: TGCGCCAGCAGCCGACAGGATCTCGATGGCTACACCTTC.

This chain links TRBV6-1 with TRBJ2-3; D not certain. The CDR3 is 15 amino acids. Germline lookup yields CDR1 MNHNS and CDR2 SASEGT. The V and J ends lost 4 bases and 0 bases respectively, with 11 bases between them. The CDR3 bases are TGTGCCAGCAGTGGGAACATTTGGAGCACAGATACGCAGTATTTT. It encodes CASSGNIWSTDTQYF.

This clonotype came up many times. The chain joins TRBV20-1 to TRBJ1-5; tentative D call: TRBD1 (6 bases). Germline assignment: CDR1 DFQATT and CDR2 SNEGSKA (reference sequence). V lost 6 bases and J lost 1, with 13 bases in between. The CDR3 is 14 residues long. The CDR3 is CSAPSGGSNQPQHF. The CDR3 nucleotides are TGCAGTGCCCCCTCCGGGGGCAGCAATCAGCCCCAGCATTTT.

Only a few counts were recorded for this clonotype. The chain recombines TRBV7-3 with TRBJ2-7, with 14 bases that match TRBD2. Germline V gene data show CDR1 as SGHTA and CDR2 as FQGTGA. The CDR3 has 16 residues. The trim removed 4 bases at V and 5 bases at J, leaving 7 bases unmatched. CDR3 in amino acids: CASSSRLAGGNHEQYF. CDR3 sequence (DNA): TGTGCCAGCAGCTCAAGACTAGCGGGAGGGAACCACGAGCAGTACTTC.

This clonotype has a handful of counts. This chain uses TRBV6-2 or TRBV6-3 with TRBJ2-7, with TRBD1 matching 9 bases. The germline gives CDR1 MNHEY, CDR2 SVGEGT. The J segment lost 4 bases and the V segment lost 6 bases, leaving 10 bases of the junction unmatched. CDR3 length: 15 residues. Here the CDR3 reads CASSYRPTGGYEQYV. In DNA form, the CDR3 reads TGTGCCAGCAGCTACCGCCCGACAGGGGGGTACGAGCAGTACGTC.

This clonotype was counted a few times. The chain couples TRBV7-2 to TRBJ1-4; TRBD1 aligns across 9 bases. The J segment lost 10 bases and the V segment lost 5 bases, leaving 11 bases of the junction unmatched. In germline, CDR1 is SGHTA, CDR2 FQGNSA. The CDR3 runs to 15 residues. The chain's CDR3 is CASSATGGRERKLFF. Here the CDR3 DNA reads TGTGCCAGCAGCGCTACAGGGGGCAGGGAGCGAAAACTGTTTTTT.

This clonotype was seen more than once but under ten times. The chain employs TRBV7-9 and TRBJ2-7, with TRBD1 matching over 11 bases. The CDR3 has 15 residues. Germline lookup yields CDR1 SEHNR and CDR2 FQNEAQ (reference sequence). J was trimmed by 5 bases and V by 5 bases; bases with no gene match: 8. Written as DNA, the CDR3 is TGTGCCAGCAGCACCGGGACAGGGGGTATGGACGAGCAGTACTTC. Protein sequence: CASSTGTGGMDEQYF.

In this sample, this clonotype turned up a few times. This rearrangement joins TRBV29-1 to TRBJ1-1; a possible D gene is TRBD1 (5 bases). Germline loops: CDR1 SQVTM, CDR2 ANQGSEA. Trimming took off 1 base at V and 3 bases at J, with 12 bases between the two ends. This CDR3 comprises 14 residues. CDR3 nucleotide sequence: TGCAGCGTTGAAGGACAGAGGATTTACACTGAAGCTTTCTTT. Protein: CSVEGQRIYTEAFF.

With regard to this clonotype: This sequence may be a read error, since a much larger clone differs from it by one base. The chain couples TRBV6-5 to TRBJ1-1; no clear D gene. The CDR3 consists of 9 residues. From germline, CDR1 is MNHEY and CDR2 SVGAGI. CDR3 sequence: CASRAEGFF. Here the CDR3 DNA reads TGTGCCAGCAGGGCTGAAGGTTTCTTT.

The rearrangement links TRBV7-9 to TRBJ2-2; D unclear. Germline assignment: CDR1 SEHNR and CDR2 FQNEAQ (reference sequence). Trimming took off 8 bases at V and 5 bases at J, with 6 bases between the two ends. This CDR3 is built from 11 residues. The DNA for the CDR3 is TGTGCCAGCGATTATACCGGGGAGCTGTTTTTT. This encodes CASDYTGELFF.

This clonotype showed up just a few times. The chain has TRBV6-5 and TRBJ1-3; no firm D call. Trimming left V 0 bases short and J 2 bases short, with 11 bases between. In germline, CDR1 is MNHEY, CDR2 SVGAGI. The CDR3 is 16 amino acids. The CDR3 protein is CASSYSMPDTGNTIYF. The DNA for the CDR3 is TGTGCCAGCAGTTACTCGATGCCCGACACTGGAAACACCATATATTTT.

The table lists this clonotype with many counts. The chain links TRBV12-3 or TRBV12-4 to TRBJ1-1; 7 nucleotides agree with TRBD1. The CDR3 consists of 13 residues. The V segment lost 6 bases and the J segment 11 bases; nucleotides outside the gene matches: 12. Here the CDR3 DNA reads TGTGCCAGCAGGCCCGACAGGGAGTGGCGGGCTTTCTTT. The encoded protein is CASRPDREWRAFF.